This TCR beta chain was recorded in a study of blood T cells in healthy people across ages. The sample holds many counts of this clonotype. Trimming cost V 8 bases and J 0 bases, with 12 bases left between them. Germline assignment: CDR1 SEHNR and CDR2 FQNEAQ (reference sequence). The CDR3 is 14 amino acids. Then a second PCR, running roughly 7 to 11 cycles, was carried out with a sample-barcoded 5' primer and a J-beta primer mix. In TCRdb, the 5' RACE reads were re-called with MiXCR into one record per CDR3 protein. The sample records roughly 640,000 distinct CDR3 sequences, less than 35% being singletons.

The sample comprised blood. The chain uses TRBV7-9 and TRBJ2-3; D is possibly TRBD1 (5 bases). The TCR originated in an elderly woman in good health. CDR3 region: CASGWAGSTDTQYF. CDR3 bases: TGTGCCAGCGGGTGGGCAGGGAGCACAGATACGCAGTATTTT.